This section outlines one T cell receptor (beta chain) sequence together with its context. This record comes from a study of blood T cell repertoires in COVID-19. Study context: Acute and convalescent COVID-19 specimens originated in the United States, Italy and Spain. The analysed material was cDNA or gDNA that came from T cells, B-cell-depleted T cells, or PBMCs.

In the authors' workflow: Amplification of reference gene primers was used by the study to estimate nucleated cell counts. The table came from immunoSEQ multiplex PCR; TCRdb's copy has only in-frame clones and leaves some out. For V, J and clone size, that table is used; D and trimming come from the DNA. The repertoire has a few hundred thousand clones, approximately 86% of them found once; the top ten carry approximately 6.8%. The V and J ends lost 2 bases and 5 bases, in that order; junction bases with no gene match: 1. The CDR3 length is 14 residues. Per the germline V gene, CDR1 is WNHNN and CDR2 is SYGVQD (reference sequence).

The gene calls are TRBV10-1 and TRBJ1-5; 9 bases align to TRBD1. This clonotype was obtained from a woman in her 70s with active or convalescent COVID-19. The specimen was peripheral blood. CDR3 bases: TGCGCCAGCAGTGAGGACAGGGGGGATCAGCCCCAGCATTTT. Its translation is CASSEDRGDQPQHF.